What follows describes a single T cell receptor beta chain. As yet, its antigen is unknown. Produced via immunoSEQ multiplex PCR; TCRdb's table is partial and in-frame only. The table records 950,000 to 1,300,000 clones, more than 65% of them present only once. This entry comes from a study of shared clonotypes between healthy human individuals. Points from the study as a whole: The four-donor shared clonotypes exceeded non-shared clonotypes in generation probability, with non-shared ones scoring lower. Shared across a handful of donors were around 4.7% of the naive CD4 clonotypes.

V lost 5 bases and J 0 bases, leaving 10 bases between the germline ends. Germline V gene lookup returns CDR1 SGHNT and CDR2 YENEEA. The CDR3 consists of 14 residues. The TCR comes from a man in his late teens or twenties in good health. Material: memory CD4+ T cells sorted from blood. Subset in this sample: CD45RA-negative fraction. The J gene is TRBJ1-1, the V gene TRBV11-3; the D gene is possibly TRBD1 (6 bases). Written as DNA, the CDR3 is TGTGCCAGCAGCCCAGGGGCGCTGAACACTGAAGCTTTCTTT. Translation: CASSPGALNTEAFF.